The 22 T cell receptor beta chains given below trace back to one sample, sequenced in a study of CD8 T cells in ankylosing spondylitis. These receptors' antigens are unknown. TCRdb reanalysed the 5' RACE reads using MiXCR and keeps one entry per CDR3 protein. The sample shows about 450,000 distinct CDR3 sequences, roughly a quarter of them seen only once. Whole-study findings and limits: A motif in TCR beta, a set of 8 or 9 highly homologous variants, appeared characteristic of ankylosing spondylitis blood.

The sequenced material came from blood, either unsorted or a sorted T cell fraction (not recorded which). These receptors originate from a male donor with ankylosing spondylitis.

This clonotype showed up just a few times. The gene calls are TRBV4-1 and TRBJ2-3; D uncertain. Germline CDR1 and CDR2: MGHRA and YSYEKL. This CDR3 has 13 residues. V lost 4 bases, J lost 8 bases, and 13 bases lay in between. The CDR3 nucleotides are TGCGCCAGCAGCCGAGACGGAATCGGTACGCAGTATTTT. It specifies CASSRDGIGTQYF.

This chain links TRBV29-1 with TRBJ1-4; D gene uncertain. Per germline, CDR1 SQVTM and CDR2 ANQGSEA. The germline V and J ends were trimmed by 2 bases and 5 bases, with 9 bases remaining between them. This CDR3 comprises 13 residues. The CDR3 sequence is CSVESRMNEKLFF. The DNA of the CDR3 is TGCAGCGTTGAATCCCGGATGAATGAAAAACTGTTTTTT.

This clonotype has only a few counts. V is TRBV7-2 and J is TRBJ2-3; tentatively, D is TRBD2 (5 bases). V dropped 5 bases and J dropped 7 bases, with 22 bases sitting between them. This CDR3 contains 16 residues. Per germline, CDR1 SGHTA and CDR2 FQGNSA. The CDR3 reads CASSPPGSLFANTQYF. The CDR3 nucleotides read TGTGCCAGCAGCCCGCCGGGATCCCTCTTTGCAAATACGCAGTATTTT.

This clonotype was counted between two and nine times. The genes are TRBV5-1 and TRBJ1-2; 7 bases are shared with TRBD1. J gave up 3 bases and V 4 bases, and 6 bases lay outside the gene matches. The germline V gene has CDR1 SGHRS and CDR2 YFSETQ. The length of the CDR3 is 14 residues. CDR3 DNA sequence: TGCGCCAGCAGCGTTACAGGGGTCGACTATGGCTACACCTTC. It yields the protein CASSVTGVDYGYTF. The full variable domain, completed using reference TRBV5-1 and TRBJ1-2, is KAGVTQTPRYLIKTRGQQVTLSCSPISGHRSVSWYQQTPGQGLQFLFEYFSETQRNKGNFPGRFSGRQFSNSRSEMNVSTLELGDSALYLCASSVTGVDYGYTFGSGTRLTVV.

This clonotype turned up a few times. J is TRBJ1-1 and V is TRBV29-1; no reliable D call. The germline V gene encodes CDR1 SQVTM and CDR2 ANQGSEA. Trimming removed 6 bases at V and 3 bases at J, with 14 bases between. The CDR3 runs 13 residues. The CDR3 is CSVGRNKDTEAFF. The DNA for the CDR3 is TGCAGCGTCGGGAGGAACAAGGACACTGAAGCTTTCTTT.

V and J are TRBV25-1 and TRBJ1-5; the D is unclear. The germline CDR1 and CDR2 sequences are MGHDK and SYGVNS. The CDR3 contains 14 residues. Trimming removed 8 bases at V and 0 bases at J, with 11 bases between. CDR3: CASPTGASNQPQHF. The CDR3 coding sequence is TGTGCCAGCCCGACCGGAGCTAGCAATCAGCCCCAGCATTTT.

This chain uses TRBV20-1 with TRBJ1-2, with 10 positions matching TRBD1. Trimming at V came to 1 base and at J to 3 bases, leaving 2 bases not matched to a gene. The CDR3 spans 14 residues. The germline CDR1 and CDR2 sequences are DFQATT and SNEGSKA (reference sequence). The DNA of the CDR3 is TGCAGTGCTAGAGCCGGGACAGGGGACTATGGCTACACCTTC. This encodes CSARAGTGDYGYTF.

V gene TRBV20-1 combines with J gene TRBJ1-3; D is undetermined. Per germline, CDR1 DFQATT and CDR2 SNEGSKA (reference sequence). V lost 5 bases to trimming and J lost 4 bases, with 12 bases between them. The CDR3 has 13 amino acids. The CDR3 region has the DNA TGCAGTGCTTCTCCGGGAGCCGGAAACACCATATATTTT. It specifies CSASPGAGNTIYF.

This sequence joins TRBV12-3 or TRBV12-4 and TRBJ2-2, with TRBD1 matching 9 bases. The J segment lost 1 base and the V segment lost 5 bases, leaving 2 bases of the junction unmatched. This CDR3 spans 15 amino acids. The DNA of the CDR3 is TGTGCCAGCAGTCAGACAGGGGGGAACACCGGGGAGCTGTTTTTT. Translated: CASSQTGGNTGELFF.

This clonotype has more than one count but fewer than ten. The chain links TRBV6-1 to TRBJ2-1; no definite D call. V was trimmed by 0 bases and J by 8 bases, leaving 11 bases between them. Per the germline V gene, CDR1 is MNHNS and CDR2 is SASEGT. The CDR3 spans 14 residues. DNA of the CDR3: TGTGCCAGCAGTGAAGCTGATGTTTGGGATGAGCAGTTCTTC. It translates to CASSEADVWDEQFF.

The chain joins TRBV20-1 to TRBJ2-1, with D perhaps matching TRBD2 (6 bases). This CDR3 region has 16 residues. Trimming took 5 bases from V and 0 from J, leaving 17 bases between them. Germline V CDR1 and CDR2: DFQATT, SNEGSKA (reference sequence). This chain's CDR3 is CSALPWDSRSYNEQFF. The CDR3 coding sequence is TGCAGTGCTCTTCCCTGGGACTCCCGCTCCTACAATGAGCAGTTCTTC.

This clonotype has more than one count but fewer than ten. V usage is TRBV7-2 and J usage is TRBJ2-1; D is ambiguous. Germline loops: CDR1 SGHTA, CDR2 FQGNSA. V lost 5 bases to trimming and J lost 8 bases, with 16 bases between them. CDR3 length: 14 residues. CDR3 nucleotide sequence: TGTGCCAGCAGCCGAGTGAGAGGTGGCTATGAGCAGTTCTTC. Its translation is CASSRVRGGYEQFF.

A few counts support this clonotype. This CDR3 is CSAATGGVDQPQHF. The CDR3 DNA sequence: TGCAGCGCCGCCACAGGGGGCGTCGATCAGCCCCAGCATTTT. The chain has TRBV29-1 and TRBJ1-5; 9 bases match TRBD1. Germline trimming cut 7 bases from V and 5 bases from J; bases unmatched to any gene: 9. The CDR3 runs to 14 residues. Germline CDR1 SQVTM, CDR2 ANQGSEA.

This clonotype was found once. DNA of the CDR3: TGTGCCAGCAGCTTAGGGACAGGGGCGAGCTTTAAATCACCCCTCCACTTT. Translating it yields CASSLGTGASFKSPLHF. The chain recombines TRBV11-2 with TRBJ1-6; 9 bases match TRBD1. V trimming: 1 base; J trimming: 10 bases; junction bases outside the gene matches: 11. Germline CDR1 reads SGHAT; CDR2 reads FQNNGV. The CDR3 runs to 17 residues.

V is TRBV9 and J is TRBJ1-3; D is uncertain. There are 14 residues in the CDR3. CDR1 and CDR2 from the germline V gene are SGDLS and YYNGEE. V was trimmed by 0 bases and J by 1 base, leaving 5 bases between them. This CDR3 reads CASSVEGSGNTIYF. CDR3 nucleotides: TGTGCCAGCAGCGTAGAAGGGTCTGGAAACACCATATATTTT.

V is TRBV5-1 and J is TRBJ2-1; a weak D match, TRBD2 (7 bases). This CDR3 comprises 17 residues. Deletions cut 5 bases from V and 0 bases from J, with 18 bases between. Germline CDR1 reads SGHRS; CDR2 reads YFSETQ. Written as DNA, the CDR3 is TGCGCCAGCAGTGAAAGGGGGGGATTGAGCTCCTACAATGAGCAGTTCTTC. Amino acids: CASSERGGLSSYNEQFF. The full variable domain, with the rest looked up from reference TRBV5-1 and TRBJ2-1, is KAGVTQTPRYLIKTRGQQVTLSCSPISGHRSVSWYQQTPGQGLQFLFEYFSETQRNKGNFPGRFSGRQFSNSRSEMNVSTLELGDSALYLCASSERGGLSSYNEQFFGPGTRLTVL.

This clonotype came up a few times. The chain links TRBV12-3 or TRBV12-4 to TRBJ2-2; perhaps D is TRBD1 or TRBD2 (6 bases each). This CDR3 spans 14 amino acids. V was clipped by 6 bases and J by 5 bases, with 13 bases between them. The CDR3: CASRAGHKTGELFF. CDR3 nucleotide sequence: TGTGCCAGCAGGGCGGGACATAAGACCGGGGAGCTGTTTTTT.

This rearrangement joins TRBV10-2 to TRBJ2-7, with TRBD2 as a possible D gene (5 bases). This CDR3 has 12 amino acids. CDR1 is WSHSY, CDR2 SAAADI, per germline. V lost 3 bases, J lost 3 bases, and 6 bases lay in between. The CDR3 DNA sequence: TGCGCCAGCAGTGATCGGGGCTACGAGCAGTACTTC. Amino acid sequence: CASSDRGYEQYF.

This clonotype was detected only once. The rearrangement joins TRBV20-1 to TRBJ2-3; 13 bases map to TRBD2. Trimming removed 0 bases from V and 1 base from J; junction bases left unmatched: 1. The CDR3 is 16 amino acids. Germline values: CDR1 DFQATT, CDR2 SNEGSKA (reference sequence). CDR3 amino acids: CSAREGTSGGTDTQYF. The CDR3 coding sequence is TGCAGTGCTAGAGAAGGGACTAGCGGGGGCACAGATACGCAGTATTTT.

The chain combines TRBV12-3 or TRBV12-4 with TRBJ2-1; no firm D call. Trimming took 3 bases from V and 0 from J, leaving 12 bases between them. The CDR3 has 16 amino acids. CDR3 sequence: CASSFSTSSSYNEQFF. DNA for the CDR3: TGTGCCAGCAGTTTTAGTACTTCGAGCTCCTACAATGAGCAGTTCTTC.

CDR3 protein: CASSLPGRNTEAFF. The CDR3 DNA is TGTGCCAGCAGTTTACCGGGACGGAACACTGAAGCTTTCTTT. The chain combines TRBV12-3 or TRBV12-4 with TRBJ1-1, with D tentatively TRBD1 (5 bases). The CDR3 totals 14 residues. Trimming left V 2 bases short and J 1 base short, with 8 bases between.

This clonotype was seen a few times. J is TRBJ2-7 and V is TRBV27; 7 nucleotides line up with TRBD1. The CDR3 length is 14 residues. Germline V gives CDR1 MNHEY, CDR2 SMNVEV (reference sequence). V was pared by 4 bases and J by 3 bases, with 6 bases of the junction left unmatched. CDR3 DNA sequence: TGTGCCAGCAGTTCTCATAGACAGGGCTACGAGCAGTACGTC. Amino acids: CASSSHRQGYEQYV.